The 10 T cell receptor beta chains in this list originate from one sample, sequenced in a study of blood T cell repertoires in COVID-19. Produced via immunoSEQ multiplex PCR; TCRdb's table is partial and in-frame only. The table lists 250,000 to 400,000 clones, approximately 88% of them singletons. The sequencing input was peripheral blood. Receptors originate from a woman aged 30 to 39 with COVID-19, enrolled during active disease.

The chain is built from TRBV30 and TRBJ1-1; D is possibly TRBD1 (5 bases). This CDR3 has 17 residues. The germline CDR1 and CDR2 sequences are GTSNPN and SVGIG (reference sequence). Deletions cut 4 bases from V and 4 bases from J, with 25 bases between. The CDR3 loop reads CAWTDRDRQGGSTEAFF. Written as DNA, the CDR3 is TGTGCCTGGACCGATCGGGACCGTCAAGGAGGGTCCACTGAAGCTTTCTTT.

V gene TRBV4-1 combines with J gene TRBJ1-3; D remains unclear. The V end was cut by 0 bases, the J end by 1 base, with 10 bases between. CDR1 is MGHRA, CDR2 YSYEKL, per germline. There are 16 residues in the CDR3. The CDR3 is CASSQEFPRSGNTIYF. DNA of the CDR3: TGCGCCAGCAGCCAAGAATTTCCCAGATCTGGAAACACCATATATTTT.

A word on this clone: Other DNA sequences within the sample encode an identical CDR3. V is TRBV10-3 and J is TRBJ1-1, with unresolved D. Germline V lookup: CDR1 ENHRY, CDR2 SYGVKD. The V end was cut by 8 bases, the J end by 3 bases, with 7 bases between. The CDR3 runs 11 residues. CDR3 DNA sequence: TGTGCCATCTCCGGGGACACTGAAGCTTTCTTT. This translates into CAISGDTEAFF.

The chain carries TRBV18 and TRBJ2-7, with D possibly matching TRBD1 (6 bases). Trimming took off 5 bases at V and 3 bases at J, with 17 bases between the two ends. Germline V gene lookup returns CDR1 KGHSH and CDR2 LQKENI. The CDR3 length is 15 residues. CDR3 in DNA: TGTGCCAGCTCATCGCCTGGGGGCCCGTACTACGAGCAGTACTTC. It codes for CASSSPGGPYYEQYF.

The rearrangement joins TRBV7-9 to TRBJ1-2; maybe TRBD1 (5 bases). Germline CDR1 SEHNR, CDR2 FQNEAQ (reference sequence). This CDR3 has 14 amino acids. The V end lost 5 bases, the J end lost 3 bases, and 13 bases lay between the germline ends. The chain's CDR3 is CASSGGETHYGYTF. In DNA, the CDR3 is TGTGCCAGCAGCGGGGGGGAGACCCACTATGGCTACACCTTC.

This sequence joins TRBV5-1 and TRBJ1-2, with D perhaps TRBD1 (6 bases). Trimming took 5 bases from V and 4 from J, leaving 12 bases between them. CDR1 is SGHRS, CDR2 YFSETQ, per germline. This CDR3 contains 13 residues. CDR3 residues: CASRIGTSYGYTF. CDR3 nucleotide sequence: TGCGCCAGCAGGATCGGGACATCCTATGGCTACACCTTC.

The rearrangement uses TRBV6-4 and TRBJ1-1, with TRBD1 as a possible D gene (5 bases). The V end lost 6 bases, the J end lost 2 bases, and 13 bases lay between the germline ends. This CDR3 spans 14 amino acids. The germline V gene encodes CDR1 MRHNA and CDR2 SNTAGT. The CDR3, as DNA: TGTGCCAGCAGATTGACAGTCCTAAACACTGAAGCTTTCTTT. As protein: CASRLTVLNTEAFF.

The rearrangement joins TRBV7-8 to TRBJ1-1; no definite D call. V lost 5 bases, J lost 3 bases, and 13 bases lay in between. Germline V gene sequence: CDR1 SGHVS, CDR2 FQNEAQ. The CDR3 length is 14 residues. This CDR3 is CASSASIRDTEAFF. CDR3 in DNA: TGTGCCAGCAGCGCCTCGATTCGGGACACTGAAGCTTTCTTT.

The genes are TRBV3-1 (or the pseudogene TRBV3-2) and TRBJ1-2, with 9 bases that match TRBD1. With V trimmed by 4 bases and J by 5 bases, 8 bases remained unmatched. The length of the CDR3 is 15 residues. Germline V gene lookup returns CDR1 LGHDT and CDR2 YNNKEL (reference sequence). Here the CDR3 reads CASSRGTGSPYGYTF. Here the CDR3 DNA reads TGTGCCAGCAGCCGGGGGACAGGGTCCCCATATGGCTACACCTTC.

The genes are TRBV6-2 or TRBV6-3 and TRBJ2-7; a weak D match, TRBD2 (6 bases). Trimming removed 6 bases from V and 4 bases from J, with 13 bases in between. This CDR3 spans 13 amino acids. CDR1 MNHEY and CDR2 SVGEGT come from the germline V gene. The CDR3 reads CASSPGLTYEQYF. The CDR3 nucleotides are TGTGCCAGCAGCCCGGGACTGACTTACGAGCAGTACTTC.